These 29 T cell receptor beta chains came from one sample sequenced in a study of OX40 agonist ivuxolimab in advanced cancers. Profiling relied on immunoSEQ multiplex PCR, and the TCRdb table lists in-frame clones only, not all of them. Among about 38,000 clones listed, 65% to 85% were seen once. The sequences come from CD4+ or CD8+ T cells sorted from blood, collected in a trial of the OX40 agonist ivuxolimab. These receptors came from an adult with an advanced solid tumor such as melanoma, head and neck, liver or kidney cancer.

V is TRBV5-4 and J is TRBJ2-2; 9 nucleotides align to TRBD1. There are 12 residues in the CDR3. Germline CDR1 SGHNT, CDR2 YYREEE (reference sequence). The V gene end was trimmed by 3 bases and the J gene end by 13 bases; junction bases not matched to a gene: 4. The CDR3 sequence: CASSYGQGRLFF. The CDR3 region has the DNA TGTGCCAGCAGCTATGGACAGGGGAGGCTGTTTTTT. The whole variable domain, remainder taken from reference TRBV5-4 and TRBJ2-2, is ETGVTQSPTHLIKTRGQQVTLRCSSQSGHNTVSWYQQALGQGPQFIFQYYREEENGRGNFPPRFSGLQFPNYSSELNVNALELDDSALYLCASSYGQGRLFFGEGSRLTVL.

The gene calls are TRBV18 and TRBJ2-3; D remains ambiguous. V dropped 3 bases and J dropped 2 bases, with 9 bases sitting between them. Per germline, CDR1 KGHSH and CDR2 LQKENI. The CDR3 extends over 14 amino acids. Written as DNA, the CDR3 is TGTGCCAGCTCACCTCCATTGAACACAGATACGCAGTATTTT. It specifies CASSPPLNTDTQYF.

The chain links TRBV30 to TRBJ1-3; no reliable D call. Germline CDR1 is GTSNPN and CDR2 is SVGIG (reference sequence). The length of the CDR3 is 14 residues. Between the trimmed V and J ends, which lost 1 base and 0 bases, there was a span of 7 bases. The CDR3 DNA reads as TGTGCCTGGAGTGCGGGAACCTCTGGAAACACCATATATTTT. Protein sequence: CAWSAGTSGNTIYF.

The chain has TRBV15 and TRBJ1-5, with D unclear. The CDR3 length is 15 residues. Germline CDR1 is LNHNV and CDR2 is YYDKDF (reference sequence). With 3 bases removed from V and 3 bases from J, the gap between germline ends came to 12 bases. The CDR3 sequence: CATSRGGRINQPQHF. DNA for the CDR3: TGTGCCACCAGCAGGGGAGGACGGATCAATCAGCCCCAGCATTTT.

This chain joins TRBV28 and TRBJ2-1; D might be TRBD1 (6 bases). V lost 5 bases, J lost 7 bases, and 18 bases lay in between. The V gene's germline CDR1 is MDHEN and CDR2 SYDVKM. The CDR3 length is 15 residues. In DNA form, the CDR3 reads TGTGCCAGCAGTCCAAGACAGGTTCGAACAAATGAGCAGTTCTTC. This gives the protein CASSPRQVRTNEQFF. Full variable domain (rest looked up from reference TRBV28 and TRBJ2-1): DVKVTQSSRYLVKRTGEKVFLECVQDMDHENMFWYRQDPGLGLRLIYFSYDVKMKEKGDIPEGYSVSREKKERFSLILESASTNQTSMYLCASSPRQVRTNEQFFGPGTRLTVL.

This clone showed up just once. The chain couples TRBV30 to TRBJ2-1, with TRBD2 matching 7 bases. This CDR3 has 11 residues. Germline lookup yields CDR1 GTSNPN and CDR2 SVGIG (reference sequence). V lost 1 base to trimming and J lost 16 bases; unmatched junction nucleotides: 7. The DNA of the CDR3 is TGTGCCTGGAGTGATTCACTAGCGCCCTTCTTC. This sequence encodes CAWSDSLAPFF.

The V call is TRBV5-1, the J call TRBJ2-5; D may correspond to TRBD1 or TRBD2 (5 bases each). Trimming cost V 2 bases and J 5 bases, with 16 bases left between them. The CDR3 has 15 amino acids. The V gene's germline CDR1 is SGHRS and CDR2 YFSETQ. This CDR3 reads CASSFQTGPGETQYF. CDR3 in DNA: TGCGCCAGCAGCTTTCAAACGGGGCCGGGGGAGACCCAGTACTTC.

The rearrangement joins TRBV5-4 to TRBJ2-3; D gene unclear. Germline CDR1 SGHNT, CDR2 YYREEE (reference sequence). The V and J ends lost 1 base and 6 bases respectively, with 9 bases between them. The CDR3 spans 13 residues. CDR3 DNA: TGTGCCAGCAGCTTGCCGTCGTCTGATACGCAGTATTTT. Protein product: CASSLPSSDTQYF.

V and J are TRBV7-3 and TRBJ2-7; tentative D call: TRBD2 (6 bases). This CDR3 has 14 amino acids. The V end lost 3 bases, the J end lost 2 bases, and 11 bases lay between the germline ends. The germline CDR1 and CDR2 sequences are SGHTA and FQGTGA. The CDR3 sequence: CASSLGGGTYEQYF. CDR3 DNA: TGTGCCAGCAGCTTGGGGGGAGGCACCTACGAGCAGTACTTC.

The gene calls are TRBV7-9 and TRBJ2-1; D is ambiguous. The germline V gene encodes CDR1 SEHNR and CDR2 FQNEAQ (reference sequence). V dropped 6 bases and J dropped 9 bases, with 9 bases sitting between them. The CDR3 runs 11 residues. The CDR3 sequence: CASSDRIEQFF. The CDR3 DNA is TGTGCCAGCAGTGACCGGATTGAGCAGTTCTTC. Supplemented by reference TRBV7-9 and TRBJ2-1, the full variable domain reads DTGVSQNPRHKITKRGQNVTFRCDPISEHNRLYWYRQTLGQGPEFLTYFQNEAQLEKSRLLSDRFSAERPKGSFSTLEIQRTEQGDSAMYLCASSDRIEQFFGPGTRLTVL.

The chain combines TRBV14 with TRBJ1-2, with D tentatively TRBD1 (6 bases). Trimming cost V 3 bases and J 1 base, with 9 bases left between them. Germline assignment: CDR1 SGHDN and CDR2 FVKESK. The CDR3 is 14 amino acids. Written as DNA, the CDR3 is TGTGCCAGCAGCCAGGGGACATTTAACTATGGCTACACCTTC. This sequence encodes CASSQGTFNYGYTF.

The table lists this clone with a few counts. CDR3 loop: CASSHGGQQTQYF. Written as DNA, the CDR3 is TGTGCCAGCAGCCACGGAGGGCAACAGACGCAGTATTTT. The chain recombines TRBV2 with TRBJ2-3; D perhaps matches TRBD2 (6 bases). The CDR3 loop spans 13 amino acids. Germline CDR1 SNHLY, CDR2 FYNNEI. V lost 6 bases and J 9 bases, leaving 16 bases between the germline ends.

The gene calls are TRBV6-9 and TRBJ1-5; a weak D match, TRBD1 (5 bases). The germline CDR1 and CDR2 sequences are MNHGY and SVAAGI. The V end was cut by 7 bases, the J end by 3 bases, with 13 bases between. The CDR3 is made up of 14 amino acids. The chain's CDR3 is CASNGRAINQPQHF. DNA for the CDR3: TGTGCCAGCAACGGCAGGGCTATCAATCAGCCCCAGCATTTT.

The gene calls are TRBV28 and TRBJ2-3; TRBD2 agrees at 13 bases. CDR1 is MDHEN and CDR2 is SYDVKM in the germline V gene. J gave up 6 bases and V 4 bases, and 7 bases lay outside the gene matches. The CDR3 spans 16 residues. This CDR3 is CASSSQLAGGPDTQYF. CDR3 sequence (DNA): TGTGCCAGCAGTTCCCAACTAGCGGGGGGGCCGGATACGCAGTATTTT. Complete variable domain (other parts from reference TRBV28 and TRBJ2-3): DVKVTQSSRYLVKRTGEKVFLECVQDMDHENMFWYRQDPGLGLRLIYFSYDVKMKEKGDIPEGYSVSREKKERFSLILESASTNQTSMYLCASSSQLAGGPDTQYFGPGTRLTVL.

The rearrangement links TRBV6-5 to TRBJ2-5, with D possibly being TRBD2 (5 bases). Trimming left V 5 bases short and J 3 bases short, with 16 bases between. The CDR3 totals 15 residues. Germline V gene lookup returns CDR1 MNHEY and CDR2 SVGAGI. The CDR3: CASSPDYARKETQYF. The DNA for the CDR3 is TGTGCCAGCAGTCCCGACTACGCTCGAAAAGAGACCCAGTACTTC.

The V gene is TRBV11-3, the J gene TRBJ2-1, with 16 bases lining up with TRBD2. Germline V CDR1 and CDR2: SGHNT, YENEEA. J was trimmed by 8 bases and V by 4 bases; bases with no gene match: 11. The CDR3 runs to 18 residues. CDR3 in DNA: TGTGCCAGCAGCTCTTCCTCCGGGACTAGCGGGGGGGCCTATGAGCAGTTCTTC. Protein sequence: CASSSSSGTSGGAYEQFF.

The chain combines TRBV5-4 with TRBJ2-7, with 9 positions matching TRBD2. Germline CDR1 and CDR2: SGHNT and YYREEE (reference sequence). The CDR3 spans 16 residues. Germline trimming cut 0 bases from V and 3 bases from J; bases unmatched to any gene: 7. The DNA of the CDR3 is TGTGCCAGCAGCTTGGCCGTCGCTAGCGGGAACTACGAGCAGTACTTC. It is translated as CASSLAVASGNYEQYF.

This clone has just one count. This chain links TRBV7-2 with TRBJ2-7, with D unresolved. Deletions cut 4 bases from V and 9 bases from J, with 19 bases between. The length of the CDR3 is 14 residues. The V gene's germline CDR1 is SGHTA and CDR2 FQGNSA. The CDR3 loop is CASSYRGVAPPQYF. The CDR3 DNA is TGTGCCAGCAGCTACAGAGGAGTAGCCCCTCCGCAGTACTTC.

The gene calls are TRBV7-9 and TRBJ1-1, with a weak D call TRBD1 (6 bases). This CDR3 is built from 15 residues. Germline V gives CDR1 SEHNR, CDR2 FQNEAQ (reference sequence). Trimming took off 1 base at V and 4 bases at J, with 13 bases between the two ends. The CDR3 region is CASSLGPDRPTEAFF. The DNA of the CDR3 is TGTGCCAGCAGCTTAGGACCCGACAGGCCCACTGAAGCTTTCTTT.

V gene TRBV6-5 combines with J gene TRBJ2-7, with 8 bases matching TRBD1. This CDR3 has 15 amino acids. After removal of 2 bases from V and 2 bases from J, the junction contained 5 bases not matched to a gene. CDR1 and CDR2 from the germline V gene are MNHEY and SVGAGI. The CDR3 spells CASSYGQGATYEQYF. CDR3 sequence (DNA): TGTGCCAGCAGTTACGGGCAGGGGGCCACCTACGAGCAGTACTTC.

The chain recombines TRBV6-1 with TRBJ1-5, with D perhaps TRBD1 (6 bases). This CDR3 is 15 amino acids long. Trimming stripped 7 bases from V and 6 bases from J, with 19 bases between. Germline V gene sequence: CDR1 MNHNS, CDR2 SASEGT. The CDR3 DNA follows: TGTGCCAGCAACACCCCTACAGGGTTTGCTCAGCCCCAGCATTTT. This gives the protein CASNTPTGFAQPQHF.

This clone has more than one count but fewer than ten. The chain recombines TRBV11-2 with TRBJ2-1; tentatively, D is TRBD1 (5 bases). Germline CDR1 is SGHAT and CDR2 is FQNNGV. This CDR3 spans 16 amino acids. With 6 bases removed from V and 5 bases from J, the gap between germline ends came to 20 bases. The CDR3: CASRHYRSQENNEQFF. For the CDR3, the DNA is TGTGCCAGCAGGCATTACAGGTCCCAAGAAAACAATGAGCAGTTCTTC. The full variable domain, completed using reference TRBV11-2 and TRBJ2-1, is EAGVAQSPRYKIIEKRQSVAFWCNPISGHATLYWYQQILGQGPKLLIQFQNNGVVDDSQLPKDRFSAERLKGVDSTLKIQPAKLEDSAVYLCASRHYRSQENNEQFFGPGTRLTVL.

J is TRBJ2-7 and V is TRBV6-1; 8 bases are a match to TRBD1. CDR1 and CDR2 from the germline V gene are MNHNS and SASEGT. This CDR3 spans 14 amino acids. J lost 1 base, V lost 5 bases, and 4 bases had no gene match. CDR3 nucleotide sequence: TGTGCCAGCAGTACAGGGGGTGATTCCTACGAGCAGTACTTC. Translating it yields CASSTGGDSYEQYF.

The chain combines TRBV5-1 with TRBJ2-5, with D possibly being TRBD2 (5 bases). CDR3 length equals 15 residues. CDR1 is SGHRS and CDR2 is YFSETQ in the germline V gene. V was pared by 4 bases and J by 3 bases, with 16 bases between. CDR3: CASSPGWIGKETQYF. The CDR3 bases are TGCGCCAGCAGCCCGGGGTGGATTGGGAAAGAGACCCAGTACTTC. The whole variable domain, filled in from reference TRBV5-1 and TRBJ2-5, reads KAGVTQTPRYLIKTRGQQVTLSCSPISGHRSVSWYQQTPGQGLQFLFEYFSETQRNKGNFPGRFSGRQFSNSRSEMNVSTLELGDSALYLCASSPGWIGKETQYFGPGTRLLVL.

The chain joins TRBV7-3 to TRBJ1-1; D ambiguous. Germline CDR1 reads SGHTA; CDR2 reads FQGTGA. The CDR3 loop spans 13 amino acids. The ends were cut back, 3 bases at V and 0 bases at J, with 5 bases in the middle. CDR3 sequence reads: CASSLYMNTEAFF. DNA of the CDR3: TGTGCCAGCAGCTTGTATATGAACACTGAAGCTTTCTTT.

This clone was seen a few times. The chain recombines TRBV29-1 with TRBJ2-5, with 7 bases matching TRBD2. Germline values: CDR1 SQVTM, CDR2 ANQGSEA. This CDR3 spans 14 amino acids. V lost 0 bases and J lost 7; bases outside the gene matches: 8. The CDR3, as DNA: TGCAGCGTTGAAGATCCGGGGGGATTAAGGACCCAGTACTTC. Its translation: CSVEDPGGLRTQYF.

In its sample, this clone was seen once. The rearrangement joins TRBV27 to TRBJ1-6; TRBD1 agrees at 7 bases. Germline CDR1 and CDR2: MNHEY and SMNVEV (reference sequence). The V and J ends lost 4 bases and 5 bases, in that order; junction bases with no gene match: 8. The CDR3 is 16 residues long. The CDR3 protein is CASSSAGTENNSPLHF. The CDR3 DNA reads TGTGCCAGCAGTTCCGCCGGGACAGAAAATAATTCACCCCTCCACTTT.

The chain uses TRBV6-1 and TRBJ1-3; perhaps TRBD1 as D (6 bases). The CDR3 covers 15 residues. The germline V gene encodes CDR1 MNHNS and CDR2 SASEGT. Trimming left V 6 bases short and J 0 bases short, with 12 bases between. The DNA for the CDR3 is TGTGCCAGCAGGACCACAGGGTACTCTGGAAACACCATATATTTT. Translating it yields CASRTTGYSGNTIYF.

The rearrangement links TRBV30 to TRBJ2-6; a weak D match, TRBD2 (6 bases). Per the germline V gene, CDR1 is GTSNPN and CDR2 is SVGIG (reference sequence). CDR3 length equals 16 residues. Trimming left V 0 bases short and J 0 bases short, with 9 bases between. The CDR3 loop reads CAWSVSGVSGANVLTF. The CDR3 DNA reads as TGTGCCTGGAGTGTATCGGGGGTCTCTGGGGCCAACGTCCTGACTTTC. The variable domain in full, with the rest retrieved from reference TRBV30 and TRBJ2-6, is SQTIHQWPATLVQPVGSPLSLECTVEGTSNPNLYWYRQAAGRGLQLLFYSVGIGQISSEVPQNLSASRPQDRQFILSSKKLLLSDSGFYLCAWSVSGVSGANVLTFGAGSRLTVL.